Below are 23 T cell receptor beta chains sequenced from a single sample in a study of Ad26.COV2.S vaccination and SARS-CoV-2 variants. Treatment described: about 20 received Ad26.COV2.S at low or high dose, single or two shots; roughly five received placebo; per-sample allocation not given. Collection of the samples took place on day 63 after the first injection of vaccine or placebo. Here immunoSEQ multiplex PCR was the method, and the copy in TCRdb shows in-frame clones only, minus some. Altogether hundreds of thousands of clones are present, about 91% being singletons, with the ten largest covering approximately 2.5%. The specimen was peripheral blood, collected in a trial of Ad26.COV2.S vaccine versus placebo. The receptor source for this set is a person between 18 and 65 years old who received the Ad26.COV2.S COVID-19 vaccine or a placebo.

The genes are TRBV6-5 and TRBJ1-3; the D is unclear. Deletions cut 6 bases from V and 4 bases from J, with 13 bases between. The length of the CDR3 is 14 residues. Germline CDR1 MNHEY, CDR2 SVGAGI. The CDR3 here is CASRLVGSGNTIYF. The CDR3, as DNA: TGTGCCAGCAGGTTGGTTGGCTCAGGAAACACCATATATTTT.

V is TRBV27 and J is TRBJ1-2; D is perhaps TRBD1 (6 bases). The V end lost 7 bases, the J end lost 2 bases, and 17 bases lay between the germline ends. Germline V gene sequence: CDR1 MNHEY, CDR2 SMNVEV (reference sequence). The CDR3 runs to 15 residues. DNA of the CDR3: TGTGCCAGCAAAAAGGTCGGACAGACAAACTATGGCTACACCTTC. This gives the protein CASKKVGQTNYGYTF.

The rearrangement uses TRBV18 and TRBJ1-6, with no clear D. Trimming left V 2 bases short and J 5 bases short, with 10 bases between. The CDR3 covers 15 residues. The germline V gene has CDR1 KGHSH and CDR2 LQKENI. The CDR3 is CASSPRATNNSPLHF. CDR3 in DNA: TGTGCCAGCTCACCAAGGGCAACGAATAATTCACCCCTCCACTTT.

The table lists this clone with a count of one. This rearrangement joins TRBV2 to TRBJ2-7, with D unresolved. The CDR3 covers 14 residues. Trimming pared 4 bases from V and 3 bases from J, leaving 13 bases between. Germline-derived CDR1 and CDR2 are SNHLY and FYNNEI. This CDR3 is CASSGRAGYYEQYF. The CDR3, as DNA: TGTGCCAGCAGTGGAAGGGCAGGATACTACGAGCAGTACTTC.

The chain couples TRBV2 to TRBJ1-4, with 7 bases fitting TRBD1. Germline V lookup: CDR1 SNHLY, CDR2 FYNNEI. The junction had 4 bases not matched to a gene; V was cut back by 5 bases and J by 7 bases. CDR3 length: 13 amino acids. CDR3 sequence: CASSPQGGEKLFF. The CDR3 DNA reads as TGTGCCAGCAGTCCTCAGGGGGGTGAAAAACTGTTTTTT.

This clone was counted a single time. V and J are TRBV6-6 and TRBJ1-6; D perhaps matches TRBD1 (6 bases). Germline V gene sequence: CDR1 MNHNY, CDR2 SVGAGI (reference sequence). The germline V and J ends were trimmed by 6 bases and 4 bases, with 13 bases remaining between them. The CDR3 is made up of 15 amino acids. The CDR3 loop reads CASSKQTGYNSPLHF. The CDR3, as DNA: TGTGCCAGCAGCAAACAAACAGGGTATAATTCACCCCTCCACTTT.

The chain is built from TRBV5-6 and TRBJ2-3; D gene ambiguous. CDR3 length: 13 amino acids. Germline CDR1 SGHDT, CDR2 YYEEEE. Deletions cut 2 bases from V and 2 bases from J, with 6 bases between. The CDR3 coding sequence is TGTGCCAGCAGCTTACGGGCCACAGATACGCAGTATTTT. It codes for CASSLRATDTQYF.

The chain carries TRBV18 and TRBJ2-7; D is unresolved. CDR3 size: 12 residues. Trimming removed 6 bases from V and 0 bases from J, with 6 bases in between. Germline V CDR1 and CDR2: KGHSH, LQKENI. The CDR3 reads CASSQSSYEQYF. DNA for the CDR3: TGTGCCAGCTCCCAGAGCTCCTACGAGCAGTACTTC.

The J gene is TRBJ2-1, the V gene TRBV7-3, with TRBD2 matching 9 bases. The V gene end was trimmed by 5 bases and the J gene end by 4 bases; junction bases not matched to a gene: 9. CDR3 length equals 16 residues. The germline gives CDR1 SGHTA, CDR2 FQGTGA. In DNA, the CDR3 is TGTGCCAGCAGCCTAATAGCGGGAGTATCGTACAATGAGCAGTTCTTC. Encoded protein: CASSLIAGVSYNEQFF.

Of note for this clone: One junction end does not reproduce the germline sequence, and a read error may be involved. In nucleotides, the CDR3 is TGTGCCAGCAGTCTAGATACTTACGCGCAGTACTTC. Protein sequence: CASSLDTYAQYF. The chain joins TRBV28 to TRBJ2-7; D unresolved. Germline assignment: CDR1 MDHEN and CDR2 SYDVKM. This CDR3 has 12 amino acids.

V is TRBV28 and J is TRBJ1-6, with 9 bases lining up with TRBD1. Germline V gene sequence: CDR1 MDHEN, CDR2 SYDVKM. V dropped 5 bases and J dropped 8; count of bases not matched to a gene: 1. The CDR3 runs to 13 residues. The CDR3 is CASSDRGDSPLHF. CDR3 bases: TGTGCCAGCAGTGACAGGGGGGATTCACCCCTCCACTTT.

The CDR3 DNA follows: TGTGCTAGTGGCCTTGGACAGTTCTCGTACAATGAGCAGTTCTTC. This gives the protein CASGLGQFSYNEQFF. This chain links TRBV12-5 with TRBJ2-1; the D gene is possibly TRBD1 (6 bases). V shed 6 bases and J shed 4 bases, with 16 bases lying between them. Germline loops: CDR1 LGHNT, CDR2 FRNRAP. This CDR3 has 15 residues.

This clone came up a few times. The chain recombines TRBV5-4 with TRBJ2-1; possibly TRBD2 for D (6 bases). CDR1 and CDR2 from the germline V gene are SGHNT and YYREEE (reference sequence). Trimming removed 0 bases at V and 8 bases at J, with 15 bases between. This CDR3 region has 15 residues. CDR3 sequence reads: CASSLGRGSWDEQFF. CDR3 nucleotides: TGTGCCAGCAGCTTGGGGAGGGGCTCCTGGGATGAGCAGTTCTTC.

This clone occurred a few times. The chain is built from TRBV19 and TRBJ2-3, with TRBD1 matching 8 bases. V was clipped by 3 bases and J by 3 bases; unmatched bases: 14. There are 18 residues in the CDR3. In germline, CDR1 is LNHDA, CDR2 SQIVND (reference sequence). The CDR3 region is CASSMGGRGRFGTDTQYF. The CDR3 coding sequence is TGTGCCAGTAGTATGGGCGGCAGGGGGCGTTTCGGGACAGATACGCAGTATTTT.

The V and J genes are TRBV28 and TRBJ2-3; no firm D call. The V gene lost 0 bases and the J gene lost 2 bases, with 12 bases spanning the gap. Germline CDR1 is MDHEN and CDR2 is SYDVKM. The CDR3 is 16 amino acids. For the CDR3, the DNA is TGTGCCAGCAGTTTATGGGCTAGGTTGCTCACAGATACGCAGTATTTT. This gives the protein CASSLWARLLTDTQYF. Using reference TRBV28 and TRBJ2-3 for the parts outside the CDR3, the full variable domain is DVKVTQSSRYLVKRTGEKVFLECVQDMDHENMFWYRQDPGLGLRLIYFSYDVKMKEKGDIPEGYSVSREKKERFSLILESASTNQTSMYLCASSLWARLLTDTQYFGPGTRLTVL.

Comments on this clone: Other nucleotide sequences from this sample produce the same CDR3. J is TRBJ1-2 and V is TRBV4-1, with 7 bases that match TRBD1. The CDR3 has 15 residues. Trimming at V came to 0 bases and at J to 8 bases, leaving 9 bases not matched to a gene. Germline V gene lookup returns CDR1 MGHRA and CDR2 YSYEKL. CDR3 DNA sequence: TGCGCCAGCAGCCAAGAAACAACAGGGGTTCGGGGCTACACCTTC. It encodes CASSQETTGVRGYTF.

The V gene is TRBV14, the J gene TRBJ2-6, with 7 bases aligning to TRBD2. After removal of 2 bases from V and 0 bases from J, the junction contained 7 bases not matched to a gene. CDR1 is SGHDN, CDR2 FVKESK, per germline. The CDR3 extends over 18 amino acids. The DNA of the CDR3 is TGTGCCAGCAGCCAACTGGGAGGGCTTAGCTCTGGGGCCAACGTCCTGACTTTC. Amino acids: CASSQLGGLSSGANVLTF.

The V call is TRBV29-1, the J call TRBJ2-2, with 7 bases lining up with TRBD1. Unmatched junction bases numbered 11, after V lost 8 bases and J lost 5 bases. This CDR3 region has 14 residues. From germline, CDR1 is SQVTM and CDR2 ANQGSEA. The CDR3 region is CSISRTGETGELFF. In nucleotides, the CDR3 is TGCAGCATATCAAGGACAGGTGAAACCGGGGAGCTGTTTTTT.

The J gene is TRBJ1-6, the V gene TRBV7-9; D uncertain. Germline loops: CDR1 SEHNR, CDR2 FQNEAQ (reference sequence). CDR3 length equals 15 residues. Trimming cost V 4 bases and J 0 bases, with 7 bases left between them. The CDR3 reads CASSSISSYNSPLHF. CDR3 DNA: TGTGCCAGCAGCTCAATTAGCTCCTATAATTCACCCCTCCACTTT.

The chain links TRBV27 to TRBJ2-3; 7 bases align to TRBD1. This CDR3 contains 15 residues. V gave up 5 bases and J gave up 2 bases; unmatched junction bases: 7. The germline CDR1 and CDR2 sequences are MNHEY and SMNVEV (reference sequence). The chain's CDR3 is CASSPRTGFTDTQYF. CDR3 coding DNA: TGTGCCAGCAGTCCGAGGACAGGTTTCACAGATACGCAGTATTTT.

The chain employs TRBV2 and TRBJ2-1; TRBD2 matches 12 bases. There are 19 residues in the CDR3. V gave up 6 bases and J gave up 4 bases; unmatched junction bases: 16. The germline V gene encodes CDR1 SNHLY and CDR2 FYNNEI. The CDR3 coding sequence is TGTGCCAGCAGGGGCCTTAGAACCTCTAGCGGGAGGGTTTACAATGAGCAGTTCTTC. The encoded protein is CASRGLRTSSGRVYNEQFF.

This rearrangement joins TRBV7-2 to TRBJ2-5; 7 bases agree with TRBD1. With 5 bases clipped from V and 4 bases from J, the junction kept 16 bases outside the gene matches. The germline CDR1 and CDR2 sequences are SGHTA and FQGNSA. This CDR3 comprises 17 residues. The CDR3 nucleotides read TGTGCCAGCAGCCTAGGGGGCCGGGGTTTTGGTCGAGAGACCCAGTACTTC. It encodes CASSLGGRGFGRETQYF. The entire variable domain, with the rest obtained from reference TRBV7-2 and TRBJ2-5, is as follows: GAGVSQSPSNKVTEKGKDVELRCDPISGHTALYWYRQSLGQGLEFLIYFQGNSAPDKSGLPSDRFSAERTGGSVSTLTIQRTQQEDSAVYLCASSLGGRGFGRETQYFGPGTRLLVL.

This chain uses TRBV7-9 with TRBJ1-2; no reliable D call. Trimming took 3 bases from V and 7 from J, leaving 21 bases between them. This CDR3 is 16 amino acids long. The V gene's germline CDR1 is SEHNR and CDR2 FQNEAQ (reference sequence). The CDR3 DNA reads as TGTGCCAGCAGCTTGGGCGAGTTTCTCGGGGAGGGTGGCTACACCTTC. Protein product: CASSLGEFLGEGGYTF.